The subject of this entry is one T cell receptor beta chain. As yet, its antigen is unknown. This entry comes from a study of T cells in localized non-small cell lung cancer. Study results and caveats: Heterogeneity is still possible, as just one tumor region was sequenced. Adjacent uninvolved lung tissue had the highest T cell clonality, exceeding tumor. Appearing in adjacent lung were a median about 50 of the top 100 tumor clones.

This table comes from immunoSEQ multiplex PCR, and its TCRdb copy is limited to in-frame clones, with some not included. This table holds approximately 5,600 clones, more than 35% found once. V lost 5 bases to trimming and J lost 5 bases, with 13 bases between them. The CDR3 contains 13 residues. CDR1 is SGDLS and CDR2 is YYNGEE in the germline V gene. The sequence came from a man between 35 and 75 years old with stage I lung adenocarcinoma. Sequenced material: lung tumor tissue, taken before any cancer treatment. The chain has TRBV9 and TRBJ1-1, with D possibly matching TRBD1 (5 bases). The CDR3, as DNA: TGTGCCAGCAGGGAGGGACCTTGGACTGAAGCTTTCTTT. Protein product: CASREGPWTEAFF. The full variable domain, in which reference TRBV9 and TRBJ1-1 provide the parts outside the CDR3, is DSGVTQTPKHLITATGQRVTLRCSPRSGDLSVYWYQQSLDQGLQFLIQYYNGEERAKGNILERFSAQQFPDLHSELNLSSLELGDSALYFCASREGPWTEAFFGQGTRLTVV.